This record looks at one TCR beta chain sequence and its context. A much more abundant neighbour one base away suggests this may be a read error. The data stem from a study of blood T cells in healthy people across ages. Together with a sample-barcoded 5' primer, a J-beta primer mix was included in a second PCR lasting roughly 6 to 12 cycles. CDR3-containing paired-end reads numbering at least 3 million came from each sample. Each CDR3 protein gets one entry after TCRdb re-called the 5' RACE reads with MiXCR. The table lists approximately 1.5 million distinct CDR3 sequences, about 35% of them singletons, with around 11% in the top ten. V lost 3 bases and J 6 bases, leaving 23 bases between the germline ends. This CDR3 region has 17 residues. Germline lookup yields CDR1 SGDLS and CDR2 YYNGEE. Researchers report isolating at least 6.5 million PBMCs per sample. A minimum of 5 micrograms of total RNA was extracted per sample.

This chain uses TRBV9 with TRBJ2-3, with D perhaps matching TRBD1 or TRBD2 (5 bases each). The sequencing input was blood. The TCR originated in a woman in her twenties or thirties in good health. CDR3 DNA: TGTGCCAGCAGCGCGCCCTTCGGGGCCACCCGACCGGATACGCAGTATTTT. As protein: CASSAPFGATRPDTQYF. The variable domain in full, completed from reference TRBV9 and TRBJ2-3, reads DSGVTQTPKHLITATGQRVTLRCSPRSGDLSVYWYQQSLDQGLQFLIQYYNGEERAKGNILERFSAQQFPDLHSELNLSSLELGDSALYFCASSAPFGATRPDTQYFGPGTRLTVL.